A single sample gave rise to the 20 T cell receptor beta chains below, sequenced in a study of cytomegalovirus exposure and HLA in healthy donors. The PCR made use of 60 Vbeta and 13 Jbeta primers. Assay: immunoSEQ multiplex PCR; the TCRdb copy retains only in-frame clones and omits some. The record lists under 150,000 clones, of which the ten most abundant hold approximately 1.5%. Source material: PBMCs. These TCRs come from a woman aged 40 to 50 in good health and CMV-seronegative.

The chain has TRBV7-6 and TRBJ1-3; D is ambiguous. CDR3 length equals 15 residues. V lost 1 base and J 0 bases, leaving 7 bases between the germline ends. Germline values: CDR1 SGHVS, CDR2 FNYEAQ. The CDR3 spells CASSLELTSGNTIYF. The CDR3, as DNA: TGTGCCAGCAGCTTAGAGCTAACCTCTGGAAACACCATATATTTT.

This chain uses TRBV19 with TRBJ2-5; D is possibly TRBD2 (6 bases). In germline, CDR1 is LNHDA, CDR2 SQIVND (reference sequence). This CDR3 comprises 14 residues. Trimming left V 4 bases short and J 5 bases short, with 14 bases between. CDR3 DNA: TGTGCCAGTAGTACCCCCGGGACTCTTGAGACCCAGTACTTC. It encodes CASSTPGTLETQYF.

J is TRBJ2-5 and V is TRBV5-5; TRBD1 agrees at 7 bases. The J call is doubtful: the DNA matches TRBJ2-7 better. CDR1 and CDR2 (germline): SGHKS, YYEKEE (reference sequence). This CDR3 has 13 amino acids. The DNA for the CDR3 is TGTGCCAGCAGCCAAGACAGGGTCTACGAGCAGTACTTC. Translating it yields CASSQDRVYEQYF.

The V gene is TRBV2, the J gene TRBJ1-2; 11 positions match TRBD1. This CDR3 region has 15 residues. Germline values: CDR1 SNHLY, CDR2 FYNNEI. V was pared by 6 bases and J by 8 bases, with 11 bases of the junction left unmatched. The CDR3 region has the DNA TGTGCCAGCAGGAGGACAGGGGGCGCCGGAGTCGGCTACACCTTC. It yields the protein CASRRTGGAGVGYTF.

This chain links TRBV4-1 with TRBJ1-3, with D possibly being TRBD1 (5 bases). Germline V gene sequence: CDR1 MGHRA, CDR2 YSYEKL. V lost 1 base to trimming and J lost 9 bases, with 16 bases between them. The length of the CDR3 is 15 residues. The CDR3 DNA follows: TGCGCCAGCAGCCAAGTTCGGGGGGAGCTAAGCACCATATATTTT. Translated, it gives CASSQVRGELSTIYF.

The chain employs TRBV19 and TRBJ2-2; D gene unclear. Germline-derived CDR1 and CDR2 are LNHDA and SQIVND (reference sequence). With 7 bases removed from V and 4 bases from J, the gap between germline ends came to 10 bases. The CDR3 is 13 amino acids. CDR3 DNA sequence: TGTGCCAGTACCCCGGAGTCCACCGGGGAGCTGTTTTTT. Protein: CASTPESTGELFF.

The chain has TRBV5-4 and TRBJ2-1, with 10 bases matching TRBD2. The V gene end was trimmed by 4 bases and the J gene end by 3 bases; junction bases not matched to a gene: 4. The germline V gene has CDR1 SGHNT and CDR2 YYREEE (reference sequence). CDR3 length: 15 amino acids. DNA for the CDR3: TGTGCCAGCAGCCAGACTAGCGGGCACTACAATGAGCAGTTCTTC. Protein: CASSQTSGHYNEQFF.

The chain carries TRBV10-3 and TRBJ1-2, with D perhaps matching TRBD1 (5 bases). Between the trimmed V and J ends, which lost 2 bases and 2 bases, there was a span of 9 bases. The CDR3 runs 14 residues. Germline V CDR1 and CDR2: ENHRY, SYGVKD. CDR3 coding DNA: TGTGCCATCAGTGAGGACAGCTACAACTATGGCTACACCTTC. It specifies CAISEDSYNYGYTF.

The CDR3 nucleotides read TGTGCCACCAGCAGGAAGGGGAATTCCTACGAGCAGTACTTC. Its protein product is CATSRKGNSYEQYF. This chain links TRBV15 with TRBJ2-7; D might be TRBD1 (5 bases). V shed 3 bases and J shed 1 base, with 10 bases lying between them. The CDR3 is made up of 14 amino acids. In germline, CDR1 is LNHNV, CDR2 YYDKDF (reference sequence). Together with reference TRBV15 and TRBJ2-7, the CDR3 gives the full variable domain: DAMVIQNPRYQVTQFGKPVTLSCSQTLNHNVMYWYQQKSSQAPKLLFHYYDKDFNNEADTPDNFQSRRPNTSFCFLDIRSPGLGDTAMYLCATSRKGNSYEQYFGPGTRLTVT.

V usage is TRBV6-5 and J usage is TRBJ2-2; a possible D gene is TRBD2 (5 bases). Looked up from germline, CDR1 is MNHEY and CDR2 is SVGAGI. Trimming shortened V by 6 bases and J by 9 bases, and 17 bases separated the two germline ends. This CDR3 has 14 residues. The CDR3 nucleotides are TGTGCCAGCAGAAGTAGAGGACGAGGGTGGGAGCTGTTTTTT. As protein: CASRSRGRGWELFF.

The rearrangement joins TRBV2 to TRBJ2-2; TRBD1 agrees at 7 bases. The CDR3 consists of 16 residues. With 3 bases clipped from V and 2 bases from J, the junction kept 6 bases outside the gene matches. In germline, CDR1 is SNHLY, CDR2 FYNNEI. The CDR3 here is CASSDADRANTGELFF. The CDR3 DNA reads TGTGCCAGCAGTGACGCAGACAGGGCAAACACCGGGGAGCTGTTTTTT.

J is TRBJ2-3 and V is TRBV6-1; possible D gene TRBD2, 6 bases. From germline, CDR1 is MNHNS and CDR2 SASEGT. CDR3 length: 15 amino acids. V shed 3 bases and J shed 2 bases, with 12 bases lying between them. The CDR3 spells CASSEAPGDTDTQYF. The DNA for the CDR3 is TGTGCCAGCAGTGAGGCCCCGGGAGACACAGATACGCAGTATTTT.

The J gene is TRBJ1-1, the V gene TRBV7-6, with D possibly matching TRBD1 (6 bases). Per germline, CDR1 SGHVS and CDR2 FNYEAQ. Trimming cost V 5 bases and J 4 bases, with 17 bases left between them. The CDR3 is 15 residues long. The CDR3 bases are TGTGCCAGCAGCAATGGGGGGAGGGGGTTCACTGAAGCTTTCTTT. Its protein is CASSNGGRGFTEAFF.

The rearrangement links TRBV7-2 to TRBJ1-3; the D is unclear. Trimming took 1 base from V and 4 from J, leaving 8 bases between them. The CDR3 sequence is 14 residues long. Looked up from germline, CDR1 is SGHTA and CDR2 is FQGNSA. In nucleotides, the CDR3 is TGTGCCAGCAGCTTAGACTTCTTAGGAAACACCATATATTTT. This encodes CASSLDFLGNTIYF.

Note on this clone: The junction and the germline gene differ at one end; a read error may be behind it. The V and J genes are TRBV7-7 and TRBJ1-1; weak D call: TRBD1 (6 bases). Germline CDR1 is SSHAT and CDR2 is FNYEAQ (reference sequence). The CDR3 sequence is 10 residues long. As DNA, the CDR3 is TGTGCTAGCAGCTTCACAGGGCTGGCATTT. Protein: CASSFTGLAF.

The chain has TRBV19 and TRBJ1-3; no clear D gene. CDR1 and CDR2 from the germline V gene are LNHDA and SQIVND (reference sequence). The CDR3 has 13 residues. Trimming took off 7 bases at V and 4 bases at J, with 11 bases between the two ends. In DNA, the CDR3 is TGTGCCAGTAACCCCGGGAGCGGAAACACCATATATTTT. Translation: CASNPGSGNTIYF.

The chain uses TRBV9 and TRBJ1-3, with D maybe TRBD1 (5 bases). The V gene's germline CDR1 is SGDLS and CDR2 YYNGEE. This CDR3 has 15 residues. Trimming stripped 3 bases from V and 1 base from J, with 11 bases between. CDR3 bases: TGTGCCAGCAGCGCCCTGACAGCTTCTGGAAACACCATATATTTT. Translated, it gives CASSALTASGNTIYF.

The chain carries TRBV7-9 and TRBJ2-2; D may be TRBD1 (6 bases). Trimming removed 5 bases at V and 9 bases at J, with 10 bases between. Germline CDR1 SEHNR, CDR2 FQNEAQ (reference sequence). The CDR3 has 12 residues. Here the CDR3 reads CASSRDNRELFF. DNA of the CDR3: TGTGCCAGCAGCCGGGACAACCGGGAGCTGTTTTTT.

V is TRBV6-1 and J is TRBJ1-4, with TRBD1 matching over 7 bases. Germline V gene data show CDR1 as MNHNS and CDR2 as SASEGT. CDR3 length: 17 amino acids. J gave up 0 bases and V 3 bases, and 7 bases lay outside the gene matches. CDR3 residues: CASSDKRGTATNEKLFF. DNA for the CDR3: TGTGCCAGCAGTGACAAGAGGGGGACAGCAACTAATGAAAAACTGTTTTTT.

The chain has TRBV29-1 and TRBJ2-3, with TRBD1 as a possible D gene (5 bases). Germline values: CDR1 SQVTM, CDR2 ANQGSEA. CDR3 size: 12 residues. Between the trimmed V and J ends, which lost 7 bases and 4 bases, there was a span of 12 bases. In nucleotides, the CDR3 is TGCAGCGCCTCAGGGTTGGCAGATACGCAGTATTTT. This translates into CSASGLADTQYF.